This is a list of T cell receptor beta chains from one sample in a study of shared clonotypes between healthy human individuals. Profiled with immunoSEQ multiplex PCR; TCRdb holds only in-frame clones, not every one. The repertoire consists of about 690,000 clones, with roughly 91% occurring once and the leading ten covering approximately 35%. Sequencing was done on a sample of memory CD8+ T cells from PBMCs. The source of these receptors is a man in his late teens or twenties in good health. Some clones in this sample may be carry-over from other donors' samples. Both conserved end residues are part of each CDR3. Each record gives: J gene, D gene, clone size, V gene, CDR3 protein, CDR3 DNA. D genes are given only for firm matches. The size field is filled for only some rows; it gives once, few, many or a size class.

>TRBJ2-7|TRBD1|.|TRBV28
CASSRRSYRGDSLNYEQYF
TGTGCCAGCAGTCGCCGATCATACCGAGGGGACAGCCTGAACTACGAGCAGTACTTC
>TRBJ1-1|.|.|TRBV11-2
CASSRREGNTEAFF
TGTGCCAGCAGCCGGCGGGAGGGGAACACTGAAGCTTTCTTT
>TRBJ1-1|.|.|TRBV28
CASSWRAGVTEAFF
TGTGCCAGCAGCTGGAGAGCAGGGGTCACTGAAGCTTTCTTT
>TRBJ2-1|.|.|TRBV7-9
CASSLGGPHRFPYNEQFF
TGTGCCAGCAGCTTAGGAGGGCCTCACCGTTTCCCCTACAATGAGCAGTTCTTC
>TRBJ2-7|.|.|TRBV11-2
CASSLDLYEQYF
TGTGCCAGCAGCTTAGATCTATACGAGCAGTACTTC
>TRBJ1-4|.|.|TRBV11-1
CASSFREKLFF
TGTGCCAGCAGCTTCCGAGAAAAACTGTTTTTT
>TRBJ2-1|.|.|TRBV7-6
CASSLGGLLSYNEQFF
TGTGCCAGCAGCTTAGGGGGACTTCTCTCCTACAATGAGCAGTTCTTC
>TRBJ2-7|.|.|TRBV13
CASSLGGNSGGEQYF
TGTGCCAGCAGCTTAGGCGGGAACTCCGGGGGCGAGCAGTACTTC
>TRBJ1-3|TRBD1|.|TRBV10-1
CASSRDRGPAAALRDSGNTIYF
TGCGCCAGCAGCCGGGACAGGGGGCCGGCGGCAGCCCTAAGGGACTCTGGAAACACCATATATTTT
>TRBJ2-7|TRBD2|.|TRBV15
CATSRRGEGYEQYF
TGTGCCACCTCCCGGCGGGGGGAGGGCTACGAGCAGTACTTC
>TRBJ1-1|TRBD1|.|TRBV11-2
CASSLEGQMNTEAFF
TGTGCCAGCAGCTTAGAGGGACAGATGAACACTGAAGCTTTCTTT
>TRBJ2-3|TRBD2|.|TRBV30
CARGLAGVTDTQYF
TGTGCCAGGGGACTAGCGGGAGTGACAGATACGCAGTATTTT
>TRBJ2-3|.|.|TRBV13
CASSLNASPTDTQYF
TGTGCCAGCAGCTTAAACGCCAGTCCGACAGATACGCAGTATTTT
>TRBJ1-4|.|.|TRBV7-6
CASINKLGGTSTLTNEKLFF
TGTGCCAGCATCAACAAATTGGGGGGTACGTCGACTTTAACTAATGAAAAACTGTTTTTT
>TRBJ2-5|.|.|TRBV5-1
CASSLDELRPGAQYF
TGCGCCAGCAGCTTGGACGAGTTGCGCCCAGGGGCCCAGTACTTC
>TRBJ1-1|TRBD1|.|TRBV14
CASSLQGAGEAFF
TGTGCCAGCAGCCTACAGGGGGCGGGTGAAGCTTTCTTT
>TRBJ2-1|TRBD2|.|TRBV28
CASSRGSSYNEQFF
TGTGCCAGCAGTCGCGGGAGCTCCTACAATGAGCAGTTCTTC
>TRBJ2-7|TRBD2|.|TRBV7-9
CASSTETSGRAYEQYF
TGTGCCAGCAGCACAGAGACTAGCGGGAGGGCCTACGAGCAGTACTTC
>TRBJ2-4|TRBD1|.|TRBV27
CASSPTGGADIQYF
TGTGCCAGCAGTCCGACAGGGGGCGCCGACATTCAGTACTTC
>TRBJ2-1|TRBD2|.|TRBV7-9
CASSLAAGVYNEQFF
TGTGCCAGCAGCTTAGCAGCGGGAGTCTACAATGAGCAGTTCTTC
>TRBJ2-1|.|.|TRBV2
CASSPSGSSYNEQFF
TGTGCCAGCAGCCCGAGTGGGAGCTCCTACAATGAGCAGTTCTTC
>TRBJ2-1|TRBD2|.|TRBV27
CASSHRGLAGPHNEQFF
TGTGCCAGCAGTCACCGCGGACTAGCGGGGCCTCACAATGAGCAGTTCTTC
>TRBJ2-3|.|.|TRBV9
CASSVEDRSRDTQYF
TGTGCCAGCAGCGTGGAGGACCGAAGTCGTGATACGCAGTATTTT
>TRBJ2-7|.|.|TRBV30
CAWSVTRLGEQYF
TGTGCCTGGAGTGTGACCCGCCTCGGCGAGCAGTACTTC
>TRBJ2-2|.|.|TRBV18
CASPGQYTGELFF
TGTGCCAGCCCCGGACAGTACACCGGGGAGCTGTTTTTT
>TRBJ1-1|.|.|TRBV11-2
CASSLSAAEAFF
TGTGCCAGCAGCTTATCAGCCGCTGAAGCTTTCTTT
>TRBJ2-6|.|.|TRBV27
CASRWGGANVLTF
TGTGCCAGCAGGTGGGGTGGGGCCAACGTCCTGACTTTC
>TRBJ2-3|.|.|TRBV7-8
CASSLALIADSSTDTQYF
TGTGCCAGCAGCTTAGCGCTTATTGCAGATTCTAGCACAGATACGCAGTATTTT
>TRBJ1-1|TRBD1|.|TRBV19
CASSIARQGNTEAFF
TGTGCCAGTAGTATTGCTAGACAGGGGAACACTGAAGCTTTCTTT
>TRBJ1-4|.|.|TRBV7-9
CASSLDERIYNEKLFF
TGTGCCAGCAGCTTAGACGAACGGATCTATAATGAAAAACTGTTTTTT
>TRBJ1-5|.|.|TRBV21-1
CASSKPPSGGAKRHQPQHF
TGTGCCAGCAGCAAACCTCCCTCCGGCGGGGCTAAGAGGCACCAGCCCCAGCATTTT
>TRBJ2-4|.|.|TRBV4-1
CASSQVLGGEENIQYF
TGCGCCAGCAGCCAAGTTCTGGGGGGTGAGGAAAACATTCAGTACTTC
>TRBJ2-3|TRBD2|.|TRBV28
CASSSLAGWDTQYF
TGTGCCAGCAGTTCCCTAGCGGGATGGGATACGCAGTATTTT
>TRBJ2-7|.|.|TRBV28
CASSLAVRTGYYEQYF
TGTGCCAGCAGTTTGGCGGTTAGGACGGGGTACTACGAGCAGTACTTC
>TRBJ1-4|.|.|TRBV4-1
CASSDNEKLFF
TGCGCCAGCAGCGATAATGAAAAACTGTTTTTT
>TRBJ1-3|TRBD1|.|TRBV28
CASSLRGGAGNTIYF
TGTGCCAGCAGTTTAAGAGGGGGCGCTGGAAACACCATATATTTT
>TRBJ2-2|.|.|TRBV6-6
CASTKTGELFF
TGTGCCAGCACCAAAACCGGGGAGCTGTTTTTT
>TRBJ1-1|.|.|TRBV13
CASSLRQLNTEAFF
TGTGCCAGCAGCTTACGACAGTTGAACACTGAAGCTTTCTTT
>TRBJ2-2|.|.|TRBV30
CAWNTGELFF
TGTGCCTGGAACACCGGGGAGCTGTTTTTT
>TRBJ2-7|TRBD1|.|TRBV27
CASSLSGTGRYEQYF
TGTGCCAGCAGTTTATCGGGGACAGGGAGGTACGAGCAGTACTTC
>TRBJ2-3|TRBD2|.|TRBV29-1
CSVDSRLAERSDTQYF
TGCAGCGTTGACTCCCGACTAGCAGAGCGTTCCGATACGCAGTATTTT
>TRBJ1-5|.|few|TRBV9
CASSVGGTSGQPQHF
TGTGCCAGCAGCGTAGGAGGGACCTCTGGCCAGCCCCAGCATTTT
>TRBJ2-3|.|.|TRBV11-2
CASSLGRRGDTQYF
TGTGCCAGCAGCCTAGGACGGCGAGGAGATACGCAGTATTTT
>TRBJ2-7|.|.|TRBV11-2
CASSVAGVSYEQYF
TGTGCCAGCAGCGTGGCGGGTGTCTCCTACGAGCAGTACTTC
>TRBJ2-2|TRBD1|.|TRBV2
CATEPGQGHLANTGELFF
TGTGCCACCGAACCGGGACAGGGACATCTCGCGAACACCGGGGAGCTGTTTTTT
>TRBJ2-7|TRBD2|once|TRBV28
CASSRLAGRSYEQYF
TGTGCCAGCAGCAGACTAGCGGGACGCTCCTACGAGCAGTACTTC
>TRBJ1-3|.|.|TRBV5-6
CASSPPRVSDTIYF
TGTGCCAGCAGCCCACCCAGGGTCTCGGACACCATATATTTT
>TRBJ2-3|TRBD2|.|TRBV7-8
CASSLRLAGELISSTDTQYF
TGTGCCAGCAGCTTACGACTAGCGGGAGAGTTGATCAGTAGCACAGATACGCAGTATTTT
>TRBJ2-1|TRBD2|.|TRBV28
CASSLSRREGGTSPNEQFF
TGTGCCAGCAGTTTATCCCGGCGGGAGGGTGGGACTAGCCCCAATGAGCAGTTCTTC
>TRBJ2-5|.|.|TRBV2
CASSERGQETQYF
TGTGCCAGCAGTGAACGGGGTCAAGAGACCCAGTACTTC
>TRBJ1-5|.|once|TRBV4-1
CASSQDMSGRQPQHF
TGCGCCAGCAGCCAGGACATGTCCGGGCGGCAGCCCCAGCATTTT
>TRBJ2-1|TRBD1|.|TRBV7-8
CASSLAPGQAYNEQFF
TGTGCCAGCAGCTTAGCACCGGGACAGGCCTACAATGAGCAGTTCTTC
>TRBJ1-2|.|.|TRBV15
CATSRDAAAGPDGYTF
TGTGCCACCAGCAGAGATGCCGCCGCCGGCCCGGACGGCTACACCTTC
>TRBJ1-1|.|.|TRBV15
CATSRDSGILNTEAFF
TGTGCCACCAGCAGAGATTCAGGGATTCTGAACACTGAAGCTTTCTTT
>TRBJ1-1|.|once|TRBV28
CASRRKGGQSEAFF
TGTGCCAGCAGGAGGAAAGGAGGCCAAAGTGAAGCTTTCTTT
>TRBJ2-7|.|.|TRBV29-1
CSANWMGNEQYF
TGCAGCGCGAATTGGATGGGTAACGAGCAGTACTTC
>TRBJ2-3|TRBD2|.|TRBV27
CASRGGTSTDTQYF
TGTGCCAGCAGGGGAGGGACTAGCACAGATACGCAGTATTTT
>TRBJ1-2|.|.|TRBV19
CASSRGVDGYTF
TGTGCCAGTAGCCGGGGGGTGGATGGCTACACCTTC
>TRBJ2-7|.|.|TRBV19
CASSSSYEQYF
TGTGCCAGTAGTAGTAGCTACGAGCAGTACTTC